These 26 T cell receptor beta chains share one sample of origin, sequenced in a study of cytotoxic CD8 clonotypes in ibrutinib-treated CLL. Here immunoSEQ multiplex PCR was the method, and the copy in TCRdb shows in-frame clones only, minus some. Counted here are 35,000 to 40,000 clones, approximately 45% occurring once; the ten biggest clones make up approximately 20%. The sequencing used PBMCs, collected before ibrutinib treatment. These receptors came from a human donor with chronic lymphocytic leukemia.

The chain has TRBV28 and TRBJ2-3, with D perhaps TRBD1 (6 bases). This CDR3 has 14 residues. Trimming removed 5 bases at V and 1 base at J, with 10 bases between. Germline CDR1 reads MDHEN; CDR2 reads SYDVKM. The CDR3 here is CASSRDTRTDTQYF. CDR3 in DNA: TGTGCCAGCAGTAGGGACACCCGCACAGATACGCAGTATTTT.

The chain combines TRBV11-1 with TRBJ2-2; D is possibly TRBD1 (5 bases). Per germline, CDR1 SGHAT and CDR2 FQDESV (reference sequence). Deletions cut 0 bases from V and 6 bases from J, with 14 bases between. The CDR3 covers 16 residues. DNA for the CDR3: TGTGCCAGCAGCTTAGCGGGGCAGGGCCATGCCGGGGAGCTGTTTTTT. It yields the protein CASSLAGQGHAGELFF.

The V gene is TRBV10-3, the J gene TRBJ2-7; 7 bases agree with TRBD1. CDR1 and CDR2 (germline): ENHRY, SYGVKD. The length of the CDR3 is 18 residues. The V gene end was trimmed by 3 bases and the J gene end by 0 bases; junction bases not matched to a gene: 14. In DNA, the CDR3 is TGTGCCATCAGTGACCCCAACAGGGGAGCTAAGAGCTCCTACGAGCAGTACTTC. It yields the protein CAISDPNRGAKSSYEQYF.

V is TRBV6-1 and J is TRBJ1-5; no firm D call. CDR3 size: 15 residues. With 4 bases removed from V and 0 bases from J, the gap between germline ends came to 10 bases. CDR1 is MNHNS, CDR2 SASEGT, per germline. CDR3 coding DNA: TGTGCCAGCAGTGGGAGGACGGGTAGCAATCAGCCCCAGCATTTT. Translated: CASSGRTGSNQPQHF.

This sequence joins TRBV27 and TRBJ2-1, with TRBD1 as a possible D gene (6 bases). With 6 bases removed from V and 0 bases from J, the gap between germline ends came to 12 bases. In germline, CDR1 is MNHEY, CDR2 SMNVEV (reference sequence). The CDR3 covers 15 residues. The CDR3 is CASSRGQSSYNEQFF. The DNA for the CDR3 is TGTGCCAGCAGCAGGGGTCAGAGCTCCTACAATGAGCAGTTCTTC.

The chain is built from TRBV7-9 and TRBJ2-2; D unclear. Germline CDR1 is SEHNR and CDR2 is FQNEAQ (reference sequence). Trimming took 4 bases from V and 13 from J, leaving 13 bases between them. This CDR3 spans 12 amino acids. In DNA form, the CDR3 reads TGTGCCAGCAGCTCCGACCTGGGAAGGCTGTTTTTT. It codes for CASSSDLGRLFF.

The chain couples TRBV12-5 to TRBJ2-2; 9 bases map to TRBD1. The ends lost 5 bases at V and 5 bases at J; junction bases unmatched: 6. CDR1 and CDR2 from the germline V gene are LGHNT and FRNRAP. The CDR3 spans 15 residues. In nucleotides, the CDR3 is TGTGCTAGTGGTCTGGGACAGGGAGGGACCGGGGAGCTGTTTTTT. It encodes CASGLGQGGTGELFF.

This clone was found a few times. The chain joins TRBV14 to TRBJ2-1; D might be TRBD2 (6 bases). The CDR3 contains 14 residues. Looked up from germline, CDR1 is SGHDN and CDR2 is FVKESK. V was pared by 3 bases and J by 5 bases, with 11 bases between. CDR3 protein: CASSHLGEDNEQFF. Written as DNA, the CDR3 is TGTGCCAGCAGCCACTTAGGGGAGGACAATGAGCAGTTCTTC. Complete variable domain (other parts from reference TRBV14 and TRBJ2-1): EAGVTQFPSHSVIEKGQTVTLRCDPISGHDNLYWYRRVMGKEIKFLLHFVKESKQDESGMPNNRFLAERTGGTYSTLKVQPAELEDSGVYFCASSHLGEDNEQFFGPGTRLTVL.

The V call is TRBV7-4, the J call TRBJ1-5, with a possible D match to TRBD1 (6 bases). The CDR3 loop spans 18 amino acids. The germline V and J ends were trimmed by 2 bases and 2 bases, with 19 bases remaining between them. Germline V gene data show CDR1 as SGHVT and CDR2 as SQSDAQ. The CDR3, as DNA: TGTGCCAGCAGCTTAAGGGGCGAACAGGGTTACGGCAATCAGCCCCAGCATTTT. Its translation: CASSLRGEQGYGNQPQHF. The full variable domain, with the rest looked up from reference TRBV7-4 and TRBJ1-5, is GAGVSQSPRYKVAKRGRDVALRCDSISGHVTLYWYRQTLGQGSEVLTYSQSDAQRDKSGRPSGRFSAERPERSVSTLKIQRTEQGDSAVYLCASSLRGEQGYGNQPQHFGDGTRLSIL.

Only a few counts were recorded for this clone. The genes are TRBV4-1 and TRBJ1-5, with D unresolved. This CDR3 contains 15 residues. Germline-derived CDR1 and CDR2 are MGHRA and YSYEKL. Trimming took 1 base from V and 1 from J, leaving 8 bases between them. The CDR3 nucleotides read TGCGCCAGCAGCCAAGTCTTCCCGAGCAATCAGCCCCAGCATTTT. The encoded protein is CASSQVFPSNQPQHF.

CDR3 DNA sequence: TGTGCCAGCAGTGAAGAAAGGGCCCGGTCTGGAAACACCATATATTTT. Amino acid sequence: CASSEERARSGNTIYF. This rearrangement joins TRBV6-1 to TRBJ1-3, with D unresolved. CDR3 size: 16 residues. Looked up from germline, CDR1 is MNHNS and CDR2 is SASEGT. V was pared by 1 base and J by 1 base, with 11 bases between.

The chain carries TRBV27 and TRBJ2-5; TRBD1 is a possible D gene (6 bases). Germline V gene sequence: CDR1 MNHEY, CDR2 SMNVEV (reference sequence). This CDR3 region has 15 residues. Trimming removed 2 bases at V and 2 bases at J, with 12 bases between. CDR3 sequence reads: CASSLTGPSQETQYF. CDR3 coding DNA: TGTGCCAGCAGTTTAACAGGGCCCTCGCAAGAGACCCAGTACTTC.

The chain is built from TRBV27 and TRBJ2-1; TRBD2 matches 7 bases. The CDR3 spans 14 residues. Trimming at V came to 2 bases and at J to 5 bases, leaving 3 bases not matched to a gene. Germline CDR1 and CDR2: MNHEY and SMNVEV (reference sequence). The CDR3 spells CASSLGTTHNEQFF. The CDR3 nucleotides are TGTGCCAGCAGTTTAGGGACTACCCACAATGAGCAGTTCTTC.

The chain uses TRBV7-2 and TRBJ2-3; TRBD2 matches 7 bases. The germline CDR1 and CDR2 sequences are SGHTA and FQGNSA. V lost 1 base to trimming and J lost 10 bases; unmatched junction nucleotides: 8. The CDR3 sequence is 14 residues long. In DNA form, the CDR3 reads TGTGCCAGCAGCTTAGACGGGGGAGGGAAATCGCAGTATTTT. Translation: CASSLDGGGKSQYF.

In its sample, this clone was seen a few times. This chain links TRBV7-9 with TRBJ1-6; no clear D. Germline CDR1 reads SEHNR; CDR2 reads FQNEAQ (reference sequence). The CDR3 runs 12 residues. V dropped 1 base and J dropped 10 bases, with 5 bases sitting between them. The CDR3 reads CASSLERSPLHF. In DNA form, the CDR3 reads TGTGCCAGCAGCTTAGAGAGATCACCCCTCCACTTT.

J is TRBJ2-7 and V is TRBV6-1, with D perhaps TRBD1 (5 bases). V was trimmed by 7 bases and J by 0 bases, leaving 10 bases between them. Germline CDR1 and CDR2: MNHNS and SASEGT. The CDR3 sequence is 13 residues long. Written as DNA, the CDR3 is TGTGCCAGCAAAGGACACCTCTCCTACGAGCAGTACTTC. Amino acids: CASKGHLSYEQYF.

CDR3 nucleotide sequence: TGTGCTAGTGGTCCCCGACAGGGCGATGAGCAGTTCTTC. This translates into CASGPRQGDEQFF. The J gene is TRBJ2-1, the V gene TRBV12-5; the match to TRBD1 covers 7 bases. This CDR3 is 13 amino acids long. Germline V lookup: CDR1 LGHNT, CDR2 FRNRAP. V shed 5 bases, J shed 8 bases, and the junction held 6 bases outside the gene matches.

This clone turned up a few times. The CDR3 region is CASRDRLSYEQYF. Written as DNA, the CDR3 is TGTGCCAGCCGGGACAGACTCTCCTACGAGCAGTACTTC. This chain uses TRBV6-5 with TRBJ2-7; the match to TRBD1 covers 7 bases. Germline V gene lookup returns CDR1 MNHEY and CDR2 SVGAGI. V was pared by 8 bases and J by 0 bases, with 4 bases of the junction left unmatched. The CDR3 runs to 13 residues.

The V and J genes are TRBV5-6 and TRBJ1-6; the match to TRBD1 covers 10 bases. Germline CDR1 SGHDT, CDR2 YYEEEE. V was pared by 4 bases and J by 9 bases, with 7 bases of the junction left unmatched. The CDR3 consists of 15 residues. The CDR3 DNA sequence: TGTGCCAGCAGCCCGACAGGGACAGGGGTTTCACCCCTCCACTTT. Translated, it gives CASSPTGTGVSPLHF.

In its sample, this clone was seen many times. The V and J genes are TRBV7-6 and TRBJ2-1; no clear D. Germline values: CDR1 SGHVS, CDR2 FNYEAQ. The CDR3 extends over 12 amino acids. Deletions cut 2 bases from V and 10 bases from J, with 9 bases between. This chain's CDR3 is CASSLPQKEQFF. The DNA for the CDR3 is TGTGCCAGCAGCTTACCCCAAAAGGAGCAGTTCTTC.

This clone has just one count. V is TRBV1 and J is TRBJ2-2; the D segment call TRBD1 is taken from the table without a DNA check. TRBV1 has pseudogene status. This CDR3 spans 16 amino acids. The CDR3 protein is CTSSQDPGAATGELFF. CDR3 nucleotide sequence: TGCACCAGCAGCCAAGATCCAGGGGCCGCCACCGGGGAGCTGTTTTTT.

The rearrangement uses TRBV25-1 and TRBJ2-1; 11 positions agree with TRBD2. Germline lookup yields CDR1 MGHDK and CDR2 SYGVNS. The ends lost 4 bases at V and 9 bases at J; junction bases unmatched: 14. This CDR3 spans 17 amino acids. The CDR3 coding sequence is TGTGCCAGCAGTGTTATGAGAGAGACTAGCGGGGTCGGTGAGCAGTTCTTC. Protein sequence: CASSVMRETSGVGEQFF. Full variable domain (outside the CDR3, taken from reference TRBV25-1 and TRBJ2-1): EADIYQTPRYLVIGTGKKITLECSQTMGHDKMYWYQQDPGMELHLIHYSYGVNSTEKGDLSSESTVSRIRTEHFPLTLESARPSHTSQYLCASSVMRETSGVGEQFFGPGTRLTVL.

This clone was detected only a few times. In the same sample, other DNA sequences code for this CDR3. The CDR3 loop reads CASRGGSGGQPQHF. The CDR3 coding sequence is TGTGCCAGCCGCGGGGGCAGTGGGGGTCAGCCCCAGCATTTT. V usage is TRBV2 and J usage is TRBJ1-5; D is possibly TRBD1 (6 bases). Germline V gene lookup returns CDR1 SNHLY and CDR2 FYNNEI. The CDR3 is made up of 14 amino acids. The V end lost 8 bases, the J end lost 6 bases, and 17 bases lay between the germline ends. Filled out from reference TRBV2 and TRBJ1-5, the complete variable domain reads EPEVTQTPSHQVTQMGQEVILRCVPISNHLYFYWYRQILGQKVEFLVSFYNNEISEKSEIFDDQFSVERPDGSNFTLKIRSTKLEDSAMYFCASRGGSGGQPQHFGDGTRLSIL.

V usage is TRBV18 and J usage is TRBJ1-4; D is uncertain. CDR1 is KGHSH and CDR2 is LQKENI in the germline V gene. The CDR3 sequence is 14 residues long. Trimming left V 8 bases short and J 4 bases short, with 14 bases between. CDR3 nucleotide sequence: TGTGCCAGCCCCTTCCTGTCCGGTAATGAAAAACTGTTTTTT. This encodes CASPFLSGNEKLFF.

The V and J genes are TRBV9 and TRBJ1-1, with a tentative D call TRBD1 (6 bases). V was pared by 3 bases and J by 3 bases, with 24 bases between. CDR3 length: 18 amino acids. Germline V gene sequence: CDR1 SGDLS, CDR2 YYNGEE. CDR3 sequence reads: CASSASGTMIYRDTEAFF. CDR3 in DNA: TGTGCCAGCAGCGCCTCCGGGACAATGATCTACCGGGACACTGAAGCTTTCTTT.

The chain is built from TRBV18 and TRBJ2-1; possible D gene TRBD2, 6 bases. Germline CDR1 KGHSH, CDR2 LQKENI. The germline V and J ends were trimmed by 7 bases and 1 base, with 17 bases remaining between them. CDR3 length: 16 residues. CDR3 loop: CASCDQEAGSYNEQFF. CDR3 DNA: TGTGCCAGCTGCGACCAGGAAGCGGGTTCCTACAATGAGCAGTTCTTC.